The 30 T cell receptor beta chains below were found in one sample sequenced in a study of identical twins. One entry per CDR3 protein results from TCRdb running MiXCR on the 5' RACE reads. The data show 650,000 to 750,000 distinct CDR3 sequences, with approximately 22% seen just once and roughly 4% held by the top ten. The sample also formed part of further work on T cells expressing NK-cell markers.

Material: PBMCs. These receptors were taken from a woman aged 18-29 years in good health.

This chain links TRBV30 with TRBJ1-1; D remains ambiguous. V was cut by 1 base and J by 4 bases, with 10 bases left in between. CDR1 and CDR2 (germline): GTSNPN, SVGIG (reference sequence). The CDR3 consists of 13 residues. For the CDR3, the DNA is TGTGCCTGGAGTGAAAGGGCCCTCACTGAAGCTTTCTTT. The encoded protein is CAWSERALTEAFF.

This clonotype occurred many times. This chain links TRBV20-1 with TRBJ1-1; D is unresolved. The CDR3 covers 14 residues. Germline CDR1 is DFQATT and CDR2 is SNEGSKA (reference sequence). The V gene lost 1 base and the J gene lost 4 bases, with 13 bases spanning the gap. CDR3 sequence reads: CSARGGWDGTEAFF. The CDR3 DNA follows: TGCAGTGCTAGAGGGGGATGGGATGGCACTGAAGCTTTCTTT.

The genes are TRBV6-4 and TRBJ2-5, with TRBD2 matching 7 bases. Germline-derived CDR1 and CDR2 are MRHNA and SNTAGT. The CDR3 totals 16 residues. The V and J ends lost 0 bases and 2 bases, in that order; junction bases with no gene match: 6. CDR3 sequence (DNA): TGTGCCAGCAGTGACTCCCCCGGGGGAGGGCAAGAGACCCAGTACTTC. Its translation is CASSDSPGGGQETQYF.

This chain joins TRBV9 and TRBJ2-1; 11 nucleotides line up with TRBD2. Germline V CDR1 and CDR2: SGDLS, YYNGEE. The CDR3 sequence is 16 residues long. With V trimmed by 0 bases and J by 5 bases, 4 bases remained unmatched. The CDR3 sequence: CASSVGVLAGDNEQFF. The CDR3 nucleotides are TGTGCCAGCAGCGTAGGGGTACTAGCGGGGGACAATGAGCAGTTCTTC. The whole variable domain, remainder taken from reference TRBV9 and TRBJ2-1, is DSGVTQTPKHLITATGQRVTLRCSPRSGDLSVYWYQQSLDQGLQFLIQYYNGEERAKGNILERFSAQQFPDLHSELNLSSLELGDSALYFCASSVGVLAGDNEQFFGPGTRLTVL.

Only a few counts were recorded for this clonotype. The chain joins TRBV15 to TRBJ2-7; D remains ambiguous. Trimming pared 3 bases from V and 4 bases from J, leaving 10 bases between. This CDR3 spans 13 amino acids. Germline V gene sequence: CDR1 LNHNV, CDR2 YYDKDF (reference sequence). CDR3 protein: CATSSPGGYEQYF. The CDR3 nucleotides read TGTGCCACCAGCAGCCCGGGTGGGTACGAGCAGTACTTC. The full variable domain, rest sourced from reference TRBV15 and TRBJ2-7, is DAMVIQNPRYQVTQFGKPVTLSCSQTLNHNVMYWYQQKSSQAPKLLFHYYDKDFNNEADTPDNFQSRRPNTSFCFLDIRSPGLGDTAMYLCATSSPGGYEQYFGPGTRLTVT.

The chain joins TRBV20-1 to TRBJ2-1, with 14 bases matching TRBD2. The CDR3 has 18 amino acids. CDR1 is DFQATT and CDR2 is SNEGSKA in the germline V gene (reference sequence). Unmatched junction bases numbered 9, after V lost 5 bases and J lost 0 bases. CDR3 protein: CSASGLAGESVSYNEQFF. CDR3 in DNA: TGCAGTGCTTCGGGACTAGCGGGAGAATCTGTCTCCTACAATGAGCAGTTCTTC.

The CDR3 DNA is TGTGCCAGCAGTTCCCTGGGCCCGGAAGAAAAACTGTTTTTT. Amino acid sequence: CASSSLGPEEKLFF. The rearrangement links TRBV12-3 or TRBV12-4 to TRBJ1-4; D is unresolved. V lost 4 bases and J 8 bases, leaving 14 bases between the germline ends. The CDR3 extends over 14 amino acids.

This clonotype was seen a handful of times. This sequence joins TRBV11-2 and TRBJ2-1; 10 positions agree with TRBD2. The CDR3 extends over 17 amino acids. Unmatched junction bases numbered 13, after V lost 7 bases and J lost 4 bases. Germline lookup yields CDR1 SGHAT and CDR2 FQNNGV. The chain's CDR3 is CASIALLKGLAYNEQFF. CDR3 coding DNA: TGTGCCAGCATTGCCCTCCTGAAGGGACTAGCGTACAATGAGCAGTTCTTC.

This clonotype was detected only a few times. The genes are TRBV7-2 and TRBJ1-1; a weak D match, TRBD1 (6 bases). Germline CDR1 reads SGHTA; CDR2 reads FQGNSA. Trimming stripped 7 bases from V and 2 bases from J, with 17 bases between. The CDR3 sequence is 15 residues long. The CDR3 protein is CASTPSRGLNTEAFF. Here the CDR3 DNA reads TGTGCCAGCACCCCCTCCAGGGGACTTAACACTGAAGCTTTCTTT.

This clonotype was recorded a few times. This chain links TRBV12-3 or TRBV12-4 with TRBJ1-1; no definite D call. The CDR3 spans 11 residues. Deletions cut 6 bases from V and 7 bases from J, with 9 bases between. CDR3 in DNA: TGTGCCAGCAGCATCAGGCTTGAAGCTTTCTTT. Its protein product is CASSIRLEAFF.

In this sample, this clonotype turned up many times. The chain has TRBV3-1 and TRBJ1-6; TRBD1 matches 10 bases. Germline CDR1 is LGHDT and CDR2 is YNNKEL (reference sequence). The V segment lost 8 bases and the J segment 9 bases; nucleotides outside the gene matches: 4. This CDR3 spans 13 amino acids. The CDR3 DNA follows: TGTGCCAGCCGGGGACAGGGGATTTCACCCCTCCACTTT. It codes for CASRGQGISPLHF.

The chain is built from TRBV6-4 and TRBJ2-1; 7 bases are shared with TRBD2. Germline CDR1 reads MRHNA; CDR2 reads SNTAGT. The V segment lost 4 bases and the J segment 2 bases; nucleotides outside the gene matches: 5. The CDR3 contains 15 residues. CDR3 DNA sequence: TGTGCCAGCAGTGCCTCGAGCGGGGCCTACAATGAGCAGTTCTTC. It is translated as CASSASSGAYNEQFF.

The chain employs TRBV20-1 and TRBJ1-1; D possibly corresponds to TRBD1 (6 bases). The CDR3 is 15 residues long. The V gene's germline CDR1 is DFQATT and CDR2 SNEGSKA (reference sequence). Trimming removed 0 bases from V and 1 base from J, with 12 bases in between. The CDR3 sequence: CSARDLGGTNTEAFF. Written as DNA, the CDR3 is TGCAGTGCTAGAGATCTAGGGGGGACGAACACTGAAGCTTTCTTT.

This clonotype was found a few times. The chain recombines TRBV12-3 or TRBV12-4 with TRBJ1-6; D ambiguous. V was cut by 5 bases and J by 2 bases, with 7 bases left in between. This CDR3 comprises 14 residues. CDR3 sequence: CASSIYPYNSPLHF. The CDR3, as DNA: TGTGCCAGCAGTATATATCCCTATAATTCACCCCTCCACTTT.

This clonotype was observed many times. The chain carries TRBV20-1 and TRBJ1-1; 9 bases align to TRBD1. The V segment lost 2 bases and the J segment 3 bases; nucleotides outside the gene matches: 4. This CDR3 comprises 14 residues. Germline CDR1 is DFQATT and CDR2 is SNEGSKA (reference sequence). The CDR3 spells CSARTGGGDTEAFF. CDR3 nucleotide sequence: TGCAGTGCTAGAACAGGGGGCGGTGACACTGAAGCTTTCTTT.

This clonotype was detected many times. The chain combines TRBV25-1 with TRBJ2-5, with D possibly being TRBD1 or TRBD2 (5 bases each). The CDR3 is made up of 14 amino acids. CDR1 is MGHDK, CDR2 SYGVNS, per germline. V lost 4 bases and J 5 bases, leaving 14 bases between the germline ends. CDR3 nucleotides: TGTGCCAGCAGTGGTTGGGGATGGGGGGAGACCCAGTACTTC. Amino acids: CASSGWGWGETQYF.

This clonotype showed up just a few times. The chain is built from TRBV7-2 and TRBJ2-5, with 7 bases matching TRBD2. This CDR3 comprises 15 residues. V gave up 7 bases and J gave up 5 bases; unmatched junction bases: 13. From germline, CDR1 is SGHTA and CDR2 FQGNSA. The CDR3 region is CASIDLLGLGETQYF. The CDR3 DNA reads as TGTGCCAGCATCGACCTGCTTGGACTAGGCGAGACCCAGTACTTC.

This clonotype has just a few counts. The chain links TRBV20-1 to TRBJ2-2; D possibly corresponds to TRBD2 (5 bases). This CDR3 spans 13 amino acids. V gave up 1 base and J gave up 7 bases, with 10 bases separating them. Germline values: CDR1 DFQATT, CDR2 SNEGSKA (reference sequence). The CDR3 nucleotides are TGCAGTGCTAGAGTCGTTGCGGGCGGGGAGCTGTTTTTT. Residues: CSARVVAGGELFF.

This clonotype has a single count. The genes are TRBV6-1 and TRBJ2-5; perhaps TRBD1 as D (5 bases). V was trimmed by 3 bases and J by 5 bases, leaving 19 bases between them. Germline V gives CDR1 MNHNS, CDR2 SASEGT. This CDR3 contains 16 residues. CDR3 amino acids: CASSDTFRVMYETQYF. The CDR3 DNA sequence: TGTGCCAGCAGTGATACCTTCAGGGTAATGTACGAGACCCAGTACTTC.

This chain connects TRBV9 to TRBJ2-1; 7 bases fit TRBD2. The germline gives CDR1 SGDLS, CDR2 YYNGEE. The CDR3 is 15 amino acids. Germline trimming cut 4 bases from V and 7 bases from J; bases unmatched to any gene: 11. CDR3 in DNA: TGTGCCAGCAGCCCATGGGGGGGTAACTTGAATGAGCAGTTCTTC. The encoded protein is CASSPWGGNLNEQFF.

Only a few counts were recorded for this clonotype. The chain is built from TRBV4-2 and TRBJ2-1; TRBD2 matches 9 bases. This CDR3 region has 15 residues. V dropped 5 bases and J dropped 8; count of bases not matched to a gene: 10. The germline V gene has CDR1 LGHNA and CDR2 YNFKEQ. The CDR3 nucleotides are TGTGCCAGCAGCTGGAGCGGGGGGATGGTCGATGAGCAGTTCTTC. This encodes CASSWSGGMVDEQFF.

CDR3 nucleotide sequence: TGCGCCAGCAGCCAAGAAGAGGGAGCCTTCCCTTTAGCCAAAAACATTCAGTACTTC. Amino acid sequence: CASSQEEGAFPLAKNIQYF. The chain links TRBV4-1 to TRBJ2-4, with D perhaps matching TRBD2 (5 bases). Trimming took 0 bases from V and 0 from J, leaving 18 bases between them. The CDR3 is made up of 19 amino acids. Germline CDR1 MGHRA, CDR2 YSYEKL.

This clonotype has only a few counts. V gene TRBV5-5 combines with J gene TRBJ2-1, with 8 bases that match TRBD1. The CDR3 has 16 amino acids. The J segment lost 7 bases and the V segment lost 2 bases, leaving 11 bases of the junction unmatched. Germline assignment: CDR1 SGHKS and CDR2 YYEKEE (reference sequence). The CDR3 DNA is TGTGCCAGCAGCTTATACAGGGGGTCCCGGGGGAATGAGCAGTTCTTC. Encoded protein: CASSLYRGSRGNEQFF.

There are a few counts of this clonotype. The chain links TRBV2 to TRBJ2-7, with 8 bases matching TRBD1. Germline loops: CDR1 SNHLY, CDR2 FYNNEI. The CDR3 sequence is 16 residues long. The V gene end was trimmed by 4 bases and the J gene end by 2 bases; junction bases not matched to a gene: 10. In DNA form, the CDR3 reads TGTGCCAGCAGTGGTTTGGACAGGGTCCTCACCTACGAGCAGTACTTC. Protein: CASSGLDRVLTYEQYF.

This clonotype was seen a handful of times. Here the CDR3 DNA reads TGCGCCAGCAGCTTTCTTGCCGCGGGACTAGCGGGGGCCAATGAGCAGTTCTTC. It specifies CASSFLAAGLAGANEQFF. The chain links TRBV5-1 to TRBJ2-1; 14 bases line up with TRBD2. The CDR3 extends over 18 amino acids. Germline values: CDR1 SGHRS, CDR2 YFSETQ. The V and J ends lost 2 bases and 6 bases, in that order; junction bases with no gene match: 10.

This clonotype occurred a few times. V gene TRBV5-1 combines with J gene TRBJ1-2, with unresolved D. V lost 8 bases to trimming and J lost 8 bases, with 13 bases between them. The germline V gene encodes CDR1 SGHRS and CDR2 YFSETQ. This CDR3 comprises 11 residues. The CDR3 loop reads CASEEEQGYTF. The DNA for the CDR3 is TGCGCCAGTGAAGAGGAGCAAGGCTACACCTTC.

The chain carries TRBV4-3 and TRBJ2-1, with TRBD2 matching 10 bases. Trimming took 0 bases from V and 8 from J; bases not matched to a gene: 4. This CDR3 region has 15 residues. The germline V gene encodes CDR1 LGHNA and CDR2 YSLEER. The CDR3 loop is CASSQDSGRGDEQFF. Written as DNA, the CDR3 is TGCGCCAGCAGCCAAGACAGCGGGAGGGGGGATGAGCAGTTCTTC.

The table lists this clonotype with a few counts. The rearrangement links TRBV6-4 to TRBJ1-5; D gene uncertain. Germline-derived CDR1 and CDR2 are MRHNA and SNTAGT. V was cut by 2 bases and J by 6 bases, with 8 bases left in between. The CDR3 is 13 residues long. The CDR3 here is CASSDERGQPQHF. CDR3 DNA sequence: TGTGCCAGCAGTGACGAGAGAGGTCAGCCCCAGCATTTT.

The V gene is TRBV5-1, the J gene TRBJ2-3, with D perhaps matching TRBD2 (6 bases). This CDR3 spans 14 amino acids. Trimming pared 4 bases from V and 7 bases from J, leaving 16 bases between. CDR1 and CDR2 (germline): SGHRS, YFSETQ. The CDR3: CASSLLPGLNTQYF. In DNA form, the CDR3 reads TGCGCCAGCAGCCTACTACCGGGACTCAATACGCAGTATTTT. Full variable domain (missing parts from reference TRBV5-1 and TRBJ2-3): KAGVTQTPRYLIKTRGQQVTLSCSPISGHRSVSWYQQTPGQGLQFLFEYFSETQRNKGNFPGRFSGRQFSNSRSEMNVSTLELGDSALYLCASSLLPGLNTQYFGPGTRLTVL.

This clonotype was picked up a small number of times. This chain links TRBV11-2 with TRBJ2-1; no clear D. The V gene lost 6 bases and the J gene lost 7 bases, with 16 bases spanning the gap. Germline assignment: CDR1 SGHAT and CDR2 FQNNGV. The CDR3 loop spans 14 amino acids. The chain's CDR3 is CASSSPATPNEQFF. The DNA for the CDR3 is TGTGCCAGCAGTAGTCCGGCTACCCCAAATGAGCAGTTCTTC.